This TCR beta chain was captured by sequencing in a study of T cell responses to AZD1222 COVID-19 vaccine. Across the whole study: It was second doses at about 4 or about 12 weeks that were pooled. Overall study findings and caveats: Across the whole spike, CD4 TCRs peaked at regions 160-218 and 743-854. Baseline serostatus was positive in only six AZD1222 recipients.

Trimming left V 10 bases short and J 1 base short, with 16 bases between. CDR3 length: 14 amino acids. Germline V gives CDR1 MNHEY, CDR2 SVGAGI. The data were produced by immunoSEQ multiplex PCR, yet TCRdb's version contains in-frame clones alone and is incomplete. The sample has roughly 250,000 clones, roughly 93% seen once. This clone came up once. Its target is not known. The sample here was peripheral blood, taken on day 0 of AZD1222 vaccination. The gene calls are TRBV6-5 and TRBJ1-1, with D tentatively TRBD1 (5 bases). The sequence was collected from an adult in good health. CDR3 loop: CATESDGTNTEAFF. The CDR3 DNA sequence: TGTGCCACCGAATCAGACGGGACGAACACTGAAGCTTTCTTT.